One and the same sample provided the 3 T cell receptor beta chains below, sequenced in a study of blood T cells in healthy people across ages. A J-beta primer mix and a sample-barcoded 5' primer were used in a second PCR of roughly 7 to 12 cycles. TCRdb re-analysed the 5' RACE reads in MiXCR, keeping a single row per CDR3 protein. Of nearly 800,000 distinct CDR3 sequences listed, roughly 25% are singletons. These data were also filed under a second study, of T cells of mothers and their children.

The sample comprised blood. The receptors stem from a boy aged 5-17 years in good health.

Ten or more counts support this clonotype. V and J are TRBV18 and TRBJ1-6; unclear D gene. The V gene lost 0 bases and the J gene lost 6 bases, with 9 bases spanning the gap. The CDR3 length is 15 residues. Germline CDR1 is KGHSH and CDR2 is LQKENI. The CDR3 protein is CASSPPAARNSPLHF. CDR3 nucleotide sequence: TGTGCCAGCTCACCACCGGCAGCCCGTAATTCACCCCTCCACTTT.

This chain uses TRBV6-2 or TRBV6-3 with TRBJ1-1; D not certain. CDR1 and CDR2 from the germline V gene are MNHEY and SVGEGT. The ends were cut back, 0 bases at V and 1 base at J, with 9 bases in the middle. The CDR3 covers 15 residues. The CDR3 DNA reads TGTGCCAGCAGTTACTCGCAAGAAACGAACACTGAAGCTTTCTTT. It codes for CASSYSQETNTEAFF.

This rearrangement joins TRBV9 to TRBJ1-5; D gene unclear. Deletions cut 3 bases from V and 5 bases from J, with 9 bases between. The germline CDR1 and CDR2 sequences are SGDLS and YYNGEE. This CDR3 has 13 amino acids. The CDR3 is CASSARSDQPQHF. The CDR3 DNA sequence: TGTGCCAGCAGCGCTCGAAGCGATCAGCCCCAGCATTTT.